This T cell receptor (beta chain) is from a study of cytomegalovirus exposure and HLA in healthy donors. Study outcomes and limitations: In a later analysis, most CMV-associated TCR beta chains appeared HLA-restricted.

Trimming left V 6 bases short and J 12 bases short, with 20 bases between. Looked up from germline, CDR1 is KGHSH and CDR2 is LQKENI. CDR3 length equals 14 residues. Primers included in the PCR were 60 Vbeta and 13 Jbeta primers. The protocol was immunoSEQ multiplex PCR, while the TCRdb copy is restricted to in-frame clones and leaves out a portion. The sample includes about 240,000 clones, roughly 82% seen only once; the top ten take over 5%. Of note for this clone: The target antigen is unknown.

The specimen sequenced was PBMCs. This receptor was identified in a woman aged 40 to 50 in good health and CMV-seropositive. J is TRBJ1-4 and V is TRBV18, with D possibly matching TRBD1 (5 bases). The CDR3 nucleotides read TGTGCCAGCTCTCGCGCCACAGGTTCGGGGGAACTGTTTTTT. Protein sequence: CASSRATGSGELFF.